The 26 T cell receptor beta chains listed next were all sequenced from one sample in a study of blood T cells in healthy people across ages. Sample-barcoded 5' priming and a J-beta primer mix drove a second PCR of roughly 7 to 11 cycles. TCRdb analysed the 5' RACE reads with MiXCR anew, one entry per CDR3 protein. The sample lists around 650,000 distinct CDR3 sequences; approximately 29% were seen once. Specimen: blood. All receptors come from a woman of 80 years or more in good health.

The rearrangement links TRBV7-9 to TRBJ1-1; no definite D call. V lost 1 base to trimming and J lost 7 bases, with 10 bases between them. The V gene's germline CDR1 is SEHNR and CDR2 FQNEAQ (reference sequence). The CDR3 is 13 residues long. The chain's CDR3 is CASSLGPTVEAFF. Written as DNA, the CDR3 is TGTGCCAGCAGCTTAGGGCCCACAGTTGAAGCTTTCTTT.

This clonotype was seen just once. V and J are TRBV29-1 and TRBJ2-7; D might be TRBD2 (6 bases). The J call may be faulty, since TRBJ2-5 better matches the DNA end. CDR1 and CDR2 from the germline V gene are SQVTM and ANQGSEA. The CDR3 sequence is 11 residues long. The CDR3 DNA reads TGCAGCGTTGCGGGGACTGAGACCCAGTACTTC. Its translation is CSVAGTETQYF.

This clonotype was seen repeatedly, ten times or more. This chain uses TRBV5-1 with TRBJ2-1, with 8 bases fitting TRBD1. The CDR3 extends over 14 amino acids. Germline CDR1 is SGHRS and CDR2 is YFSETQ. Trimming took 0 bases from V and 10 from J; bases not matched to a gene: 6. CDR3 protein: CASSLADRAQEQFF. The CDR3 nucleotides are TGCGCCAGCAGCTTGGCGGACAGGGCACAGGAGCAGTTCTTC.

The CDR3 sequence is CASSAEGLMMGTEAFF. The CDR3 region has the DNA TGTGCCAGCAGCGCAGAAGGACTGATGATGGGCACTGAAGCTTTCTTT. This chain links TRBV11-2 with TRBJ1-1, with D uncertain. The germline V gene has CDR1 SGHAT and CDR2 FQNNGV. Trimming pared 5 bases from V and 4 bases from J, leaving 20 bases between. The CDR3 is made up of 16 amino acids.

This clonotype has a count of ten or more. Here the CDR3 reads CASSFMETQYF. The CDR3 region has the DNA TGCGCCAGCAGCTTCATGGAGACCCAGTACTTC. This chain connects TRBV5-1 to TRBJ2-5; D gene uncertain. This CDR3 has 11 amino acids. V was pared by 2 bases and J by 5 bases, with 4 bases between. Germline CDR1 is SGHRS and CDR2 is YFSETQ.

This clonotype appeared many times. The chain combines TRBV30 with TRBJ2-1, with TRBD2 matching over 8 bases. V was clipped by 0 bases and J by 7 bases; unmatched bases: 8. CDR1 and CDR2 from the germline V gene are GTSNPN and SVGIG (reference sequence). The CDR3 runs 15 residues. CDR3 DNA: TGTGCCTGGAGTGTAGGCGGGGGGCGGGGAAATGAGCAGTTCTTC. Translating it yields CAWSVGGGRGNEQFF.

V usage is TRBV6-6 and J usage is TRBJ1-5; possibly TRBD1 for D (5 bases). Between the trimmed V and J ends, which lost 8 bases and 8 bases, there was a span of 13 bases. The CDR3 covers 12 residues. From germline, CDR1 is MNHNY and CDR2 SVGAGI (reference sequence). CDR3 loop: CASGTVDEPQHF. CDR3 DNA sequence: TGTGCCAGCGGGACGGTTGATGAGCCCCAGCATTTT.

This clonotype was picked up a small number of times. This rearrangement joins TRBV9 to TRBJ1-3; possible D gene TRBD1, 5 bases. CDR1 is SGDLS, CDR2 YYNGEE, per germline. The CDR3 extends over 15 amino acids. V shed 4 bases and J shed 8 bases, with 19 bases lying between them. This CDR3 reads CASSPRDHPEDTIYF. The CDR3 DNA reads TGTGCCAGCAGCCCTCGGGACCATCCGGAAGACACCATATATTTT.

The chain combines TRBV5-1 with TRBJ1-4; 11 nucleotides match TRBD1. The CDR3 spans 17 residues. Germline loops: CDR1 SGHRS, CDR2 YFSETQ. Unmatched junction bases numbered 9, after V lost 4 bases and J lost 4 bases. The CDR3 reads CASSPGQGAHVNEKLFF. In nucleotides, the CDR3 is TGCGCCAGCAGCCCAGGACAGGGGGCGCATGTTAATGAAAAACTGTTTTTT.

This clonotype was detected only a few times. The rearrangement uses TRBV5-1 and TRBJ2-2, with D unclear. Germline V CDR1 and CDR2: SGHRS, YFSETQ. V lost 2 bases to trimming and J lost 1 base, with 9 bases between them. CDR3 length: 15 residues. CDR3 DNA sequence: TGCGCCAGCAGCTTAAAGGGAATGAACACCGGGGAGCTGTTTTTT. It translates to CASSLKGMNTGELFF.

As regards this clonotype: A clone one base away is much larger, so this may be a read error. CDR3: CASSLSETTQPQHF. The CDR3 nucleotides are TGTGCCAGCAGCTTGAGCGAGACAACTCAGCCCCAGCATTTT. The chain carries TRBV7-9 and TRBJ1-5; no reliable D call. The CDR3 extends over 14 amino acids. In germline, CDR1 is SEHNR, CDR2 FQNEAQ (reference sequence). Trimming removed 3 bases at V and 6 bases at J, with 12 bases between.

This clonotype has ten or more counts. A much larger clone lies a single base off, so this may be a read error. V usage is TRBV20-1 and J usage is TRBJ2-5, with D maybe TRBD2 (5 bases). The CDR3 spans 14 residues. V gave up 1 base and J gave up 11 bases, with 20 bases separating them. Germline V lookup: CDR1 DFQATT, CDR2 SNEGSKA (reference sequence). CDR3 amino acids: CSARAGLVLDEQYF. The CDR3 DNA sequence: TGCAGTGCTAGAGCGGGATTGGTATTGGATGAGCAGTACTTC.

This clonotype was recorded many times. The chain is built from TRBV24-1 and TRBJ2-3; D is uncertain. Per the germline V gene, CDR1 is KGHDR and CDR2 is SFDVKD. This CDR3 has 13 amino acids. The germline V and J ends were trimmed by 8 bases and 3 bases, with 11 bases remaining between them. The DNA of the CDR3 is TGTGCCACCATGAGGAGAGGTACAGATACGCAGTATTTT. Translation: CATMRRGTDTQYF.

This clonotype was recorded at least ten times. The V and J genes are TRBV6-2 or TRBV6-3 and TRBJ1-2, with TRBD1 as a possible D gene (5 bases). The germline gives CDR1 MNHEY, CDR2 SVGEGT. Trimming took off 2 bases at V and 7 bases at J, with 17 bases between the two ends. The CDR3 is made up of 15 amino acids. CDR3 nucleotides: TGTGCCAGCAGTTACGGGGCCGACAGCTCTATTGGCTACACCTTC. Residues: CASSYGADSSIGYTF.

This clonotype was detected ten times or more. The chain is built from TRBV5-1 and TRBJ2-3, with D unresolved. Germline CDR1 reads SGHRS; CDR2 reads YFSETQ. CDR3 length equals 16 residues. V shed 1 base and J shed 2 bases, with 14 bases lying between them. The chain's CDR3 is CASSLPEQLNTDTQYF. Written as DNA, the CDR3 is TGCGCCAGCAGCTTGCCGGAACAGCTTAACACAGATACGCAGTATTTT.

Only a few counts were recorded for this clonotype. The CDR3, as DNA: TGTGCCAGCAGCTTCCCAGGGGGGGAAGAGCAGTACTTC. As protein: CASSFPGGEEQYF. The chain uses TRBV7-9 and TRBJ2-5, with D perhaps matching TRBD1 or TRBD2 (7 bases each). In germline, CDR1 is SEHNR, CDR2 FQNEAQ (reference sequence). The ends were cut back, 3 bases at V and 11 bases at J, with 16 bases in the middle. This CDR3 contains 13 residues.

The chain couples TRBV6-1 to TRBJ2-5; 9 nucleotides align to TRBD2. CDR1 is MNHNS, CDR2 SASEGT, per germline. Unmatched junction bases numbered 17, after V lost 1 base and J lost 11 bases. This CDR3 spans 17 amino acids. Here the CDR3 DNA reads TGTGCCAGCAGTGAAGTTTTCGGCGGGGGGGCACCGGGTGAGCAGTACTTC. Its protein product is CASSEVFGGGAPGEQYF.

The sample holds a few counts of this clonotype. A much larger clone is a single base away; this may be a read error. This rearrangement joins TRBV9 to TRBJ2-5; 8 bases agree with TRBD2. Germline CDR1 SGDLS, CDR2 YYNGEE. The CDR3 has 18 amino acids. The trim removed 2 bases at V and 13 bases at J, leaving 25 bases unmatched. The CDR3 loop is CASSVSGPTRGAGYERYF. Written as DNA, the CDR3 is TGTGCCAGCAGCGTTAGCGGACCGACGCGGGGGGCGGGGTACGAGCGGTACTTC. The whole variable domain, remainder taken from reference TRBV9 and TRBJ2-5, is DSGVTQTPKHLITATGQRVTLRCSPRSGDLSVYWYQQSLDQGLQFLIQYYNGEERAKGNILERFSAQQFPDLHSELNLSSLELGDSALYFCASSVSGPTRGAGYERYFGPGTRLLVL.

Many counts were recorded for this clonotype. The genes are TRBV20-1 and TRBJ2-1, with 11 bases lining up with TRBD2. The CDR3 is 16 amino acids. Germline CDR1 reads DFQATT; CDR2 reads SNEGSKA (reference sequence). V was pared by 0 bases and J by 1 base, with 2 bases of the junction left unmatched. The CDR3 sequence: CSARDSGGGSYNEQFF. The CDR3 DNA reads TGCAGTGCTAGAGATAGCGGGGGGGGGTCCTACAATGAGCAGTTCTTC.

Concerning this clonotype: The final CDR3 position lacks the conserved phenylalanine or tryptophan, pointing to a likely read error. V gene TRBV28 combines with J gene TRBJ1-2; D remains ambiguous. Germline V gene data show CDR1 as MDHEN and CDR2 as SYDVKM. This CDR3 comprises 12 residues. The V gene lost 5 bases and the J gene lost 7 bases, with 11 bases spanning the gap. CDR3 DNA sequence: TGTGCCAGCAGTCTGACGTTACCTGGCTACACCTGC. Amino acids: CASSLTLPGYTC.

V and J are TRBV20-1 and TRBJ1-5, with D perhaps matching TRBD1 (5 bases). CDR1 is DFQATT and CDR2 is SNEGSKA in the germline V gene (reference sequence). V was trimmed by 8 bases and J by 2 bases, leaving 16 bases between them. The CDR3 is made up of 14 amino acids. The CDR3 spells CSTTRGQGNQPQHF. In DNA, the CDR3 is TGCAGTACCACTAGGGGCCAGGGCAATCAGCCCCAGCATTTT.

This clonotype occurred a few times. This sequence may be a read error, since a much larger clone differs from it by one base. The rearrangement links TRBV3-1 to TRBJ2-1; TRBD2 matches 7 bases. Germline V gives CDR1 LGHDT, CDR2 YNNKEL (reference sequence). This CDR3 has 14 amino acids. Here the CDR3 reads CASSRPSGYSEQFF. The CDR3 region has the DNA TGTGCCAGCAGCCGTCCTAGCGGCTACAGTGAGCAGTTCTTC.

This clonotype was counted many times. CDR3 residues: CASSLWSTRMFSPLHF. CDR3 DNA sequence: TGTGCCAGCAGTTTATGGTCGACAAGGATGTTTTCACCCCTCCACTTT. The chain recombines TRBV12-3 or TRBV12-4 with TRBJ1-6; D is undetermined. V lost 2 bases and J 9 bases, leaving 17 bases between the germline ends. This CDR3 region has 16 residues.

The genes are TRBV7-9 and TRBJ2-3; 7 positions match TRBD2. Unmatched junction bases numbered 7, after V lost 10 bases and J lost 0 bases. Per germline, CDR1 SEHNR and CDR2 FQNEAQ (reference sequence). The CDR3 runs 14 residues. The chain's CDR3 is CATEGGSSTDTQYF. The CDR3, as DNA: TGTGCCACCGAGGGAGGGAGTAGCACAGATACGCAGTATTTT.

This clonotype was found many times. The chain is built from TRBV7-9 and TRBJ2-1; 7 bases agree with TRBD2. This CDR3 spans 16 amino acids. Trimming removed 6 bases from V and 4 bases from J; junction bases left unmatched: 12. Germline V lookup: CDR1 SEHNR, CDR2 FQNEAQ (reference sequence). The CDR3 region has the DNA TGTGCCAGCAGTCAACAGAGGACTAGTCCTTACAATGAGCAGTTCTTC. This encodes CASSQQRTSPYNEQFF.

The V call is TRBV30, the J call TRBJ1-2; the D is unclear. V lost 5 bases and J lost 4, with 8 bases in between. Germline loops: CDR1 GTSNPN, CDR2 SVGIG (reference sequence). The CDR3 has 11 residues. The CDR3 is CAWRSLYGYTF. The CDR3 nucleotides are TGTGCCTGGCGCAGTCTCTATGGCTACACCTTC.